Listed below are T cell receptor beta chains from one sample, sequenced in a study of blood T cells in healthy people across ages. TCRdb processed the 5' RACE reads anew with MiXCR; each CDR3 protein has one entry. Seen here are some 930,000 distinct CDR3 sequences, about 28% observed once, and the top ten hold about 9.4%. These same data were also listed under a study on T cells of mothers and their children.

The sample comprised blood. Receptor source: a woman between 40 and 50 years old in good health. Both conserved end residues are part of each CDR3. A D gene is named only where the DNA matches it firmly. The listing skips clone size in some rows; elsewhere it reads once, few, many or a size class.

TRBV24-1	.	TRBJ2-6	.	CATSDGAGRSQPRSGANVLTF	TGTGCCACCAGTGATGGGGCAGGGCGGTCCCAACCCCGCTCTGGGGCCAACGTCCTGACTTTC
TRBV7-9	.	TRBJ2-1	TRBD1	CASSWRTRTGSYNEQFF	TGTGCCAGCAGCTGGAGGACCAGGACAGGGTCGTACAATGAGCAGTTCTTC
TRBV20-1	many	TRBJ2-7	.	CSASKGEGPYEQYF	TGCAGTGCTAGTAAAGGCGAGGGACCCTACGAGCAGTACTTC
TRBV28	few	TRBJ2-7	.	CASSPVVNGANEQYF	TGTGCCAGCAGCCCGGTAGTGAACGGGGCCAACGAGCAGTACTTC
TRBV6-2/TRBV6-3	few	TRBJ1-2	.	CASSPRRSWTNGYTF	TGTGCCAGCAGTCCCCGGAGGTCCTGGACCAATGGCTACACCTTC
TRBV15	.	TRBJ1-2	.	CATSKTGLPYGYTF	TGTGCCACCAGCAAGACCGGTCTGCCTTATGGCTACACCTTC
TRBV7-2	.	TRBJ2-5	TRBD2	CASSLRRESGETQYF	TGTGCCAGCAGCTTAAGGCGGGAGTCGGGCGAGACCCAGTACTTC
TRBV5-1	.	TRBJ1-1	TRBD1	CATRRDRGLNTEAFF	TGCGCCACGAGACGGGACAGGGGGCTGAACACTGAAGCTTTCTTT
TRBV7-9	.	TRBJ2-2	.	CASSPSYTGERFF	TGTGCCAGCAGCCCATCATACACCGGGGAGCGGTTTTTT
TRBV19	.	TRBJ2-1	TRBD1	CASTRPGTGSYNEQFF	TGTGCCAGTACTCGTCCCGGGACAGGATCCTACAATGAGCAGTTCTTC
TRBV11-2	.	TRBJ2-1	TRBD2	CASSLEVSGGVYNEQFF	TGTGCCAGCAGCTTAGAGGTTAGCGGGGGGGTCTACAATGAGCAGTTCTTC
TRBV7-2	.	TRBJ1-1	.	CASSSQGGGLNTEAFF	TGTGCCAGCAGCTCCCAGGGAGGGGGTTTGAACACTGAAGCTTTCTTT
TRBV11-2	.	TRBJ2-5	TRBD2	CASSRLLANQETQYF	TGTGCCAGCAGCCGTTTACTAGCGAATCAAGAGACCCAGTACTTC
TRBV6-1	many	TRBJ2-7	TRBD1	CASSETLLTGTLEEQYF	TGTGCCAGCAGTGAGACGTTACTGACAGGGACCCTGGAGGAGCAGTACTTC
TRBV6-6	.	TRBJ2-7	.	CASTNLGGDNSYEQYF	TGTGCCAGCACCAACCTAGGGGGGGACAACTCCTACGAGCAGTACTTC
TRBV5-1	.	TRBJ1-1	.	CASSHQGMVNTEAFF	TGCGCCAGCAGTCACCAGGGGATGGTGAACACTGAAGCTTTCTTT
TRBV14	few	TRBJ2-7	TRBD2	CASSQDLTSGGYEQYF	TGTGCCAGCAGCCAAGATCTGACTAGCGGGGGATACGAGCAGTACTTC
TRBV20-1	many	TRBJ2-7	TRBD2	CSATSGGFYEQYF	TGCAGTGCTACTAGCGGGGGATTCTACGAGCAGTACTTC
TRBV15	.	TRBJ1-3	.	CATSNGLNSGNTIYF	TGTGCCACCAGCAACGGACTCAACTCTGGAAACACCATATATTTT
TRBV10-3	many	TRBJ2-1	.	CAISGNRANNEQFF	TGTGCCATCAGTGGGAACAGGGCGAACAATGAGCAGTTCTTC
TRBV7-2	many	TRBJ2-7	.	CAVLGKGQYEQYF	TGTGCCGTCTTGGGGAAGGGACAATACGAGCAGTACTTC
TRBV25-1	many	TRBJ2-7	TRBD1	CASSESRQGAFEQYF	TGTGCCAGCAGTGAATCCCGGCAGGGGGCTTTCGAGCAGTACTTC
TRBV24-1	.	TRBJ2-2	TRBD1	CATSDRTGGNTGELFF	TGTGCCACCAGTGATCGGACAGGGGGGAACACCGGGGAGCTGTTTTTT
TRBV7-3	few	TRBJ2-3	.	CANSSVNADTQYF	TGTGCCAACAGCTCCGTGAACGCAGATACGCAGTATTTT
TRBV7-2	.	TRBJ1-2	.	CASSFQWTDGYTF	TGTGCCAGCAGCTTTCAATGGACAGACGGCTACACCTTC
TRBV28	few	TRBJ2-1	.	CASSLFSGVNEQFF	TGTGCCAGCAGTTTATTTTCAGGGGTCAATGAGCAGTTCTTC
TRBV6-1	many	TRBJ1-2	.	CASILDGGFNYGYTF	TGTGCCAGCATCTTGGACGGGGGCTTTAACTATGGCTACACCTTC
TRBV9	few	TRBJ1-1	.	CASSVGGGGMNTEAFF	TGTGCCAGCAGCGTAGGGGGGGGAGGTATGAACACTGAAGCTTTCTTT
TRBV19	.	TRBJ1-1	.	CASSMFRTDAFF	TGTGCCAGTAGTATGTTTCGGACAGACGCTTTCTTT
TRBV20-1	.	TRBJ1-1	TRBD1	CSASWTGGTEAFF	TGCAGTGCTTCCTGGACAGGGGGTACTGAAGCTTTCTTT
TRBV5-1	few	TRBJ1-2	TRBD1	CASSLDTSGGRYGYTF	TGCGCCAGCAGCTTGGATACGTCAGGGGGCCGCTATGGCTACACCTTC
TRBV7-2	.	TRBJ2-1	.	CASSLGRFGEQFF	TGTGCCAGCAGCTTAGGCAGATTCGGTGAGCAGTTCTTC
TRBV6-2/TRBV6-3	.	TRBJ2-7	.	CASSYGLDSSYEQYF	TGTGCCAGCAGTTACGGACTCGACAGCTCCTACGAGCAGTACTTC
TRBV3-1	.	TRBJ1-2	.	CASSQDVLFGNGYTF	TGTGCCAGCAGCCAAGACGTCTTGTTCGGTAATGGCTACACCTTC
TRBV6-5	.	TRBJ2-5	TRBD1	CASSYTRTGQLFSYNEQYF	TGTGCCAGCAGTTACACGAGGACAGGGCAGTTGTTCTCCTACAATGAGCAGTACTTC
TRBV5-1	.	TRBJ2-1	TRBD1	CASSAGPGGNEQFF	TGCGCCAGCAGCGCCGGGCCAGGGGGCAATGAGCAGTTCTTC
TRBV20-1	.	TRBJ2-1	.	CSKSGTLNEQFF	TGCAGTAAATCCGGGACCCTAAATGAGCAGTTCTTC
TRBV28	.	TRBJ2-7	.	CASSQAGQSSYEQYF	TGTGCCAGCAGCCAAGCGGGACAGAGCTCCTACGAGCAGTACTTC
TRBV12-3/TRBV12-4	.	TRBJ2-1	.	CVSSWDQGGEQFF	TGTGTCAGCAGTTGGGACCAGGGGGGTGAGCAGTTCTTC
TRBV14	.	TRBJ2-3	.	CASSQMLTDTQYF	TGTGCCAGCAGCCAAATGCTCACAGATACGCAGTATTTT
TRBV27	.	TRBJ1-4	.	CASSPEKLFF	TGTGCCAGCAGCCCGGAAAAACTGTTTTTT
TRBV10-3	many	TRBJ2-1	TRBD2	CAISESILLAGGLDEQFF	TGTGCCATCAGTGAGTCGATCTTGCTAGCGGGGGGGCTAGATGAGCAGTTCTTC
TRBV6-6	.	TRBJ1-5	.	CASSYRGKLVNQPQHF	TGTGCCAGCAGTTACAGGGGAAAGTTGGTCAATCAGCCCCAGCATTTT
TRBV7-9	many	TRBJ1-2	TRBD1	CASSRTGTEANYGYTF	TGTGCCAGCAGCCGGACAGGGACAGAGGCCAACTATGGCTACACCTTC
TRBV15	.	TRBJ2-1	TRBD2	CATSRDLAGGRNEQFF	TGTGCCACCAGCAGAGATCTAGCGGGGGGGCGCAATGAGCAGTTCTTC
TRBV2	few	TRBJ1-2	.	CASNEGTNSGLGGYTF	TGTGCCAGCAATGAAGGGACAAATTCTGGCCTGGGAGGCTACACCTTC
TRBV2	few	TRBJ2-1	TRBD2	CASGIGLAGGPGNEQFF	TGTGCCAGCGGGATAGGACTAGCGGGGGGGCCGGGCAATGAGCAGTTCTTC
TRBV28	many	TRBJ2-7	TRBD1	CASSLGTALSYEQYF	TGTGCCAGCAGTTTGGGGACAGCTCTATCCTACGAGCAGTACTTC
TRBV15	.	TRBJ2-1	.	CATSMYNEQFF	TGTGCCACCAGCATGTACAATGAGCAGTTCTTC
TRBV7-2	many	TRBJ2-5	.	CASSLNDRGGQETQYF	TGTGCCAGCAGCTTAAACGACAGGGGAGGGCAAGAGACCCAGTACTTC
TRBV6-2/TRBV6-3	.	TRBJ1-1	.	CASSYLPRDMNTEAFF	TGTGCCAGCAGTTACCTACCCAGGGATATGAACACTGAAGCTTTCTTT
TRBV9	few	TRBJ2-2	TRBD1	CASSEQGANTGELFF	TGTGCCAGCAGCGAGCAGGGGGCGAACACCGGGGAGCTGTTTTTT
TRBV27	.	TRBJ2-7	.	CASSPGSGPTYEQYF	TGTGCCAGCAGTCCCGGATCTGGCCCTACCTACGAGCAGTACTTC